Listed here are 25 T cell receptor beta chains from one sample, sequenced in a study of T cells after yellow fever vaccination. Via MiXCR, TCRdb re-called the 5' RACE reads, giving one row per CDR3 protein. The sample yields approximately 130,000 distinct CDR3 sequences, over 12% seen once. The sequenced sample was CD8+ T cells sorted from PBMCs, obtained 5 days after the yellow fever booster vaccination. The source is a man aged 18 to 35 who received the YFV17D yellow fever vaccine.

This clonotype was counted only a few times. The V call is TRBV6-5, the J call TRBJ2-2, with D possibly called TRBD1 or TRBD2 (5 bases each). The CDR3 runs 14 residues. Germline CDR1 and CDR2: MNHEY and SVGAGI. Trimming left V 0 bases short and J 7 bases short, with 9 bases between. As DNA, the CDR3 is TGTGCCAGCAGTTACTCGGGGGTGATCGGGGAGCTGTTTTTT. It yields the protein CASSYSGVIGELFF.

This clonotype was recorded a few times. V is TRBV11-2 and J is TRBJ2-1; D is perhaps TRBD2 (7 bases). The CDR3 covers 15 residues. Germline V CDR1 and CDR2: SGHAT, FQNNGV. Trimming removed 5 bases from V and 2 bases from J, with 13 bases in between. CDR3 sequence reads: CASSPGRGAYNEQFF. The CDR3, as DNA: TGTGCCAGCAGCCCGGGGAGGGGGGCCTACAATGAGCAGTTCTTC.

In nucleotides, the CDR3 is TGTGCCAGCAGCCCCGGAGAGGACGGCGGAAACACCATATATTTT. It specifies CASSPGEDGGNTIYF. V gene TRBV7-6 combines with J gene TRBJ1-3; D is undetermined. This CDR3 has 15 amino acids. Trimming cost V 5 bases and J 4 bases, with 15 bases left between them. CDR1 is SGHVS, CDR2 FNYEAQ, per germline.

This clonotype was counted a few times. The chain is built from TRBV15 and TRBJ2-2, with 7 bases lining up with TRBD2. The CDR3 spans 14 residues. Losses at the gene ends were 4 bases for V and 6 bases for J; bases not matched to a gene: 5. From germline, CDR1 is LNHNV and CDR2 YYDKDF (reference sequence). CDR3 region: CATSTRRGAGELFF. DNA for the CDR3: TGTGCCACCAGCACGAGACGGGGGGCCGGGGAGCTGTTTTTT. Based on the CDR3 plus reference TRBV15 and TRBJ2-2, the full variable domain is DAMVIQNPRYQVTQFGKPVTLSCSQTLNHNVMYWYQQKSSQAPKLLFHYYDKDFNNEADTPDNFQSRRPNTSFCFLDIRSPGLGDTAMYLCATSTRRGAGELFFGEGSRLTVL.

The rearrangement uses TRBV6-2 or TRBV6-3 and TRBJ2-1, with 8 bases that match TRBD2. The CDR3 length is 13 residues. CDR1 and CDR2 from the germline V gene are MNHEY and SVGEGT. J gave up 1 base and V 11 bases, and 4 bases lay outside the gene matches. The DNA for the CDR3 is TGTGCCGCACGGGGGGGGTCCTACAATGAGCAGTTCTTC. Amino acid sequence: CAARGGSYNEQFF.

The V and J genes are TRBV5-5 and TRBJ2-1, with TRBD2 as a possible D gene (5 bases). V lost 0 bases and J lost 3, with 13 bases in between. The germline V gene encodes CDR1 SGHKS and CDR2 YYEKEE (reference sequence). CDR3 length: 16 amino acids. CDR3 amino acids: CASSLDVRGYYNEQFF. The DNA of the CDR3 is TGTGCCAGCAGCTTGGACGTACGAGGGTACTACAATGAGCAGTTCTTC. The full variable domain, rest sourced from reference TRBV5-5 and TRBJ2-1, is DAGVTQSPTHLIKTRGQQVTLRCSPISGHKSVSWYQQVLGQGPQFIFQYYEKEERGRGNFPDRFSARQFPNYSSELNVNALLLGDSALYLCASSLDVRGYYNEQFFGPGTRLTVL.

The count of this clonotype is one. A much larger clone lies a single base off, so this may be a read error. This chain connects TRBV20-1 to TRBJ2-3; 7 nucleotides align to TRBD1. The J segment lost 6 bases and the V segment lost 4 bases, leaving 10 bases of the junction unmatched. Germline V lookup: CDR1 DFQATT, CDR2 SNEGSKA (reference sequence). The CDR3 loop spans 14 amino acids. The CDR3 DNA follows: TGCAGTGCTACGGGACAGTTGAGTGTGGATACGCAGTATTTT. Translated: CSATGQLSVDTQYF.

This clonotype was counted only a few times. V gene TRBV5-5 combines with J gene TRBJ2-1, with TRBD2 identical over 11 bases. V was clipped by 0 bases and J by 0 bases; unmatched bases: 8. Germline V gene sequence: CDR1 SGHKS, CDR2 YYEKEE (reference sequence). This CDR3 is built from 19 residues. The CDR3 loop is CASSLEWTSGPSSYNEQFF. The CDR3 region has the DNA TGTGCCAGCAGCTTGGAATGGACTAGCGGGCCCAGCTCCTACAATGAGCAGTTCTTC.

The CDR3 region is CASSASGTVNSPLHF. The CDR3 DNA reads as TGTGCCAGCAGCGCCTCCGGGACTGTTAATTCACCCCTCCACTTT. The chain links TRBV9 to TRBJ1-6, with D possibly being TRBD1 (5 bases). Germline-derived CDR1 and CDR2 are SGDLS and YYNGEE. Trimming pared 3 bases from V and 6 bases from J, leaving 13 bases between. This CDR3 has 15 residues.

Here the CDR3 reads CATSRKPQMGYGYTF. The DNA of the CDR3 is TGTGCCACCAGCAGAAAACCACAGATGGGCTATGGCTACACCTTC. The V gene is TRBV15, the J gene TRBJ1-2; D is uncertain. The length of the CDR3 is 15 residues. The ends were cut back, 2 bases at V and 4 bases at J, with 14 bases in the middle. Germline CDR1 is LNHNV and CDR2 is YYDKDF (reference sequence).

The CDR3 spells CASSQWGYPYEQYF. The CDR3 region has the DNA TGTGCCAGCAGCCAGTGGGGGTACCCCTACGAGCAGTACTTC. V usage is TRBV4-2 and J usage is TRBJ2-7, with D possibly called TRBD1 or TRBD2 (5 bases each). The CDR3 consists of 14 residues. The germline V gene encodes CDR1 LGHNA and CDR2 YNFKEQ. With 3 bases removed from V and 2 bases from J, the gap between germline ends came to 11 bases.

This rearrangement joins TRBV12-3 or TRBV12-4 to TRBJ1-1, with D unclear. The CDR3 totals 12 residues. With 6 bases removed from V and 11 bases from J, the gap between germline ends came to 16 bases. The CDR3 DNA reads TGTGCCAGCAGCGCCCCGTCCCCCGGGGCTTTCTTT. Encoded protein: CASSAPSPGAFF.

There are a few counts of this clonotype. The chain uses TRBV5-1 and TRBJ2-5; 7 bases line up with TRBD1. Germline assignment: CDR1 SGHRS and CDR2 YFSETQ. Trimming took 3 bases from V and 4 from J; bases not matched to a gene: 6. CDR3 size: 14 residues. The CDR3 is CASSSKGARETQYF. DNA for the CDR3: TGCGCCAGCAGCTCGAAGGGGGCCCGAGAGACCCAGTACTTC.

In this sample, this clonotype turned up a few times. The J gene is TRBJ2-3, the V gene TRBV2; 11 bases align to TRBD2. Trimming took 6 bases from V and 7 from J; bases not matched to a gene: 9. CDR1 is SNHLY and CDR2 is FYNNEI in the germline V gene. The CDR3 covers 15 residues. The CDR3, as DNA: TGTGCCAGCAGAGCCGGTACTAGCGGGGGACATACGCAGTATTTT. As protein: CASRAGTSGGHTQYF.

The chain uses TRBV27 and TRBJ2-5; D unresolved. The CDR3 consists of 13 residues. Germline V gene lookup returns CDR1 MNHEY and CDR2 SMNVEV (reference sequence). V dropped 1 base and J dropped 5 bases, with 8 bases sitting between them. The CDR3 is CASSLFSRETQYF. CDR3 DNA: TGTGCCAGCAGTTTATTCTCCAGGGAGACCCAGTACTTC.

The chain joins TRBV7-9 to TRBJ1-5, with TRBD1 as a possible D gene (5 bases). The length of the CDR3 is 15 residues. Germline V CDR1 and CDR2: SEHNR, FQNEAQ (reference sequence). V gave up 1 base and J gave up 8 bases, with 15 bases separating them. The DNA of the CDR3 is TGTGCCAGCAGCTTAGGTTACTGGGGCGGGGAGCCCCAGCATTTT. Translated, it gives CASSLGYWGGEPQHF.

This clonotype showed up many times. The chain joins TRBV6-5 to TRBJ2-7; D is ambiguous. The CDR3 is 13 amino acids. The germline gives CDR1 MNHEY, CDR2 SVGAGI. V lost 0 bases and J lost 2, with 5 bases in between. The CDR3 DNA follows: TGTGCCAGCAGTTACTCGGGGACCTACGAGCAGTACTTC. Translating gives CASSYSGTYEQYF.

This clonotype has ten or more counts. V usage is TRBV19 and J usage is TRBJ2-1; 12 bases are shared with TRBD2. V lost 9 bases and J lost 4; bases outside the gene matches: 4. CDR1 and CDR2 (germline): LNHDA, SQIVND (reference sequence). The CDR3 totals 14 residues. CDR3 DNA: TGTGCCAGCACAGGACTAGCGGGGTACAATGAGCAGTTCTTC. Translated: CASTGLAGYNEQFF.

This clonotype was recorded many times. The chain recombines TRBV7-9 with TRBJ2-5, with D possibly being TRBD2 (5 bases). The CDR3 covers 13 residues. V was shortened by 3 bases and J by 1 base, with 6 bases between the two germline ends. Germline-derived CDR1 and CDR2 are SEHNR and FQNEAQ (reference sequence). CDR3 nucleotides: TGTGCCAGCAGCTTGGACTTCCAAGAGACCCAGTACTTC. It encodes CASSLDFQETQYF. The whole variable domain, remainder taken from reference TRBV7-9 and TRBJ2-5, is DTGVSQNPRHKITKRGQNVTFRCDPISEHNRLYWYRQTLGQGPEFLTYFQNEAQLEKSRLLSDRFSAERPKGSFSTLEIQRTEQGDSAMYLCASSLDFQETQYFGPGTRLLVL.

The rearrangement uses TRBV19 and TRBJ2-5; possibly TRBD2 for D (6 bases). This CDR3 is built from 14 residues. V was pared by 5 bases and J by 2 bases, with 12 bases between. In germline, CDR1 is LNHDA, CDR2 SQIVND (reference sequence). The CDR3 DNA follows: TGTGCCAGTAGTCGGTTCAGCGGGCAAGAGACCCAGTACTTC. It specifies CASSRFSGQETQYF.

The chain has TRBV7-2 and TRBJ2-7; either TRBD1 or TRBD2 may supply D (5 bases each). The CDR3 covers 14 residues. V shed 5 bases and J shed 0 bases, with 11 bases lying between them. Germline lookup yields CDR1 SGHTA and CDR2 FQGNSA. The DNA of the CDR3 is TGTGCCAGCAGCCCCGCCGGGGCCTCCTACGAGCAGTACTTC. The encoded protein is CASSPAGASYEQYF.

The chain carries TRBV4-1 and TRBJ2-5; D gene uncertain. CDR1 and CDR2 (germline): MGHRA, YSYEKL. This CDR3 spans 16 amino acids. V was cut by 4 bases and J by 0 bases, with 15 bases left in between. CDR3 sequence (DNA): TGCGCCAGCAGCCCCCCTTTGGGCGGATACCAAGAGACCCAGTACTTC. Translating it yields CASSPPLGGYQETQYF.

The chain recombines TRBV12-3 or TRBV12-4 with TRBJ2-2; the D call may be TRBD1 or TRBD2 (5 bases each). CDR3 length equals 14 residues. Deletions cut 3 bases from V and 4 bases from J, with 9 bases between. The CDR3 is CASSFGGSTGELFF. The CDR3 bases are TGTGCCAGCAGTTTTGGGGGTAGCACCGGGGAGCTGTTTTTT.

The V and J genes are TRBV29-1 and TRBJ2-1, with 10 bases matching TRBD2. Germline V lookup: CDR1 SQVTM, CDR2 ANQGSEA. V was clipped by 5 bases and J by 8 bases; unmatched bases: 6. The CDR3 contains 13 residues. CDR3: CSVPGLAEDEQFF. In DNA, the CDR3 is TGCAGCGTTCCCGGACTAGCGGAGGATGAGCAGTTCTTC.

This clonotype was seen at least ten times. The rearrangement links TRBV10-3 to TRBJ1-2; D gene ambiguous. The V end lost 0 bases, the J end lost 5 bases, and 10 bases lay between the germline ends. Germline CDR1 is ENHRY and CDR2 is SYGVKD. The CDR3 extends over 14 amino acids. This chain's CDR3 is CAISESWTEYGYTF. The CDR3 nucleotides are TGTGCCATCAGTGAGTCCTGGACTGAATATGGCTACACCTTC.